This TCR beta chain was recovered during a study of blood T cell repertoires in COVID-19. Sequencing was performed with immunoSEQ multiplex PCR; in TCRdb, only in-frame clones are kept and a portion is missing. Of 150,000 or so clones listed, roughly 86% are singletons. Germline values: CDR1 GTSNPN, CDR2 SVGIG (reference sequence). This CDR3 spans 21 amino acids. V gave up 2 bases and J gave up 1 base; unmatched junction bases: 19. The V call is TRBV30, the J call TRBJ2-2; the match to TRBD2 covers 10 bases. The source of this sequence is a woman in her 70s with COVID-19, enrolled during active disease. The specimen sequenced was peripheral blood. The CDR3 DNA follows: TGTGCCTGGAGTCCGTACGGTGGACTAGCGGTGTCTACAGTGAACACCGGGGAGCTGTTTTTT. Protein: CAWSPYGGLAVSTVNTGELFF.